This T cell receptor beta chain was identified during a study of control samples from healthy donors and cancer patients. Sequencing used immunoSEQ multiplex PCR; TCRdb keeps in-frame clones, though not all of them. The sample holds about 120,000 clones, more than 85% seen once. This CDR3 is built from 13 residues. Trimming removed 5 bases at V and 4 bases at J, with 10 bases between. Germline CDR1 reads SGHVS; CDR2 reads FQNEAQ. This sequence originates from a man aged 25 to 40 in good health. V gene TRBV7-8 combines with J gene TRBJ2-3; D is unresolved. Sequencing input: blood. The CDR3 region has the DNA TGTGCCAGCAGCCACCTTCGGGCAGATACGCAGTATTTT. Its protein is CASSHLRADTQYF.